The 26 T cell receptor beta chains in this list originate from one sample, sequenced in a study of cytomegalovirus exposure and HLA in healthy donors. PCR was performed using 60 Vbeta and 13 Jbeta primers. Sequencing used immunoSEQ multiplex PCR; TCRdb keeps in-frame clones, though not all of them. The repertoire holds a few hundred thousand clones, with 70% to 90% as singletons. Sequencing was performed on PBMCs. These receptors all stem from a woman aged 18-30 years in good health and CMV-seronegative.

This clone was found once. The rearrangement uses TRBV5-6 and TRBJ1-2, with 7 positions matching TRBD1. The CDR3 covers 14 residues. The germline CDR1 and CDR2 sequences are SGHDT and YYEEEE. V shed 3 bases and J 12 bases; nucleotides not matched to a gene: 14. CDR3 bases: TGTGCCAGCAGCTGGACGGGACAGTACAATTCGGACACCTTC. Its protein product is CASSWTGQYNSDTF.

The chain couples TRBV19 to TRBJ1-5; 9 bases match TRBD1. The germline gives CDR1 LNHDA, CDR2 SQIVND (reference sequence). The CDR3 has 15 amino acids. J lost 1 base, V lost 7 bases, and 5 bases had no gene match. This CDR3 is CASTEGTGSNQPQHF. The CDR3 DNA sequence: TGTGCCAGTACCGAAGGGACAGGGAGCAATCAGCCCCAGCATTTT.

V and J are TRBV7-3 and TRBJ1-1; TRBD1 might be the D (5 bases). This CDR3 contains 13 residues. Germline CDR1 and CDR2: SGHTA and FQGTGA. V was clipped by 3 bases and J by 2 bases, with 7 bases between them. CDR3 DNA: TGTGCCAGCAGCTTGACAGTTAACACTGAAGCTTTCTTT. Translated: CASSLTVNTEAFF.

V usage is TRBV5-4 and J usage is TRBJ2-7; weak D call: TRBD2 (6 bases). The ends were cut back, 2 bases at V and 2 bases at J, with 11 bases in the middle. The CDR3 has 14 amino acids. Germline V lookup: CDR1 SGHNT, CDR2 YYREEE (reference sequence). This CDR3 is CASSFGGLAYEQYF. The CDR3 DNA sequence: TGTGCCAGCAGCTTTGGAGGGCTTGCCTACGAGCAGTACTTC.

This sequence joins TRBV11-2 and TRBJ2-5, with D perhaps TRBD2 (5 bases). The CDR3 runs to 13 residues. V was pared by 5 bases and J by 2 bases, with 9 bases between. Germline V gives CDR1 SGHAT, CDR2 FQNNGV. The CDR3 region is CASSNGVQETQYF. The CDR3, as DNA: TGTGCCAGCAGCAACGGGGTACAAGAGACCCAGTACTTC.

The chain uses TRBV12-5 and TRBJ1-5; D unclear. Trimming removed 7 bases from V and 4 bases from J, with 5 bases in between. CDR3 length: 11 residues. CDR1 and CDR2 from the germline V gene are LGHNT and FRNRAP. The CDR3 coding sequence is TGTGCTAGTGTTATAAATCAGCCCCAGCATTTT. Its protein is CASVINQPQHF.

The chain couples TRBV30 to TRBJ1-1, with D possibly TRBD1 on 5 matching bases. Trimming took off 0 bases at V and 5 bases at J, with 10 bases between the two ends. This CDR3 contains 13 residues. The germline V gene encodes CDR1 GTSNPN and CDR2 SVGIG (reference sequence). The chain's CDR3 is CAWSVIGDTEAFF. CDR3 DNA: TGTGCCTGGAGTGTGATAGGGGATACTGAAGCTTTCTTT.

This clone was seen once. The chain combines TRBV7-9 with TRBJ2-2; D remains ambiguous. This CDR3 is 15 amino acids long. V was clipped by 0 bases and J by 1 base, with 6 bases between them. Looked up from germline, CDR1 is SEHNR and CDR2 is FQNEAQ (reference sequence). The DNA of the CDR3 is TGTGCCAGCAGCTTAGCGCTAGAGAACACCGGGGAGCTGTTTTTT. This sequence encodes CASSLALENTGELFF. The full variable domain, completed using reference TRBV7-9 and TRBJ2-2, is DTGVSQNPRHKITKRGQNVTFRCDPISEHNRLYWYRQTLGQGPEFLTYFQNEAQLEKSRLLSDRFSAERPKGSFSTLEIQRTEQGDSAMYLCASSLALENTGELFFGEGSRLTVL.

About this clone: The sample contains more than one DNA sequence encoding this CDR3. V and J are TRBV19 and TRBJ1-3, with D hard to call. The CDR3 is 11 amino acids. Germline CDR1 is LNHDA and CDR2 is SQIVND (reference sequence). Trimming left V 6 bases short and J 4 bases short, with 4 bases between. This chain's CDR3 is CASRRGNTIYF. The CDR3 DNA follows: TGTGCCAGTAGACGGGGAAACACCATATATTTT.

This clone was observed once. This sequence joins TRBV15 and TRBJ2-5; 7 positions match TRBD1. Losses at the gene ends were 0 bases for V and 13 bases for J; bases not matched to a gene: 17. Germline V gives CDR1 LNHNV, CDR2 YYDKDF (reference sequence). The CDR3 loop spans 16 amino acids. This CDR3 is CATSRDGFGQASSRYF. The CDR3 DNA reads TGTGCCACCAGCAGAGATGGATTTGGACAGGCCTCCTCTAGGTACTTC.

The CDR3 loop is CASSLTSGKSYNEQFF. The CDR3 DNA reads as TGCGCCAGCAGCTTGACTAGCGGGAAATCCTACAATGAGCAGTTCTTC. This chain links TRBV5-1 with TRBJ2-1, with 10 nucleotides matching TRBD2. The germline CDR1 and CDR2 sequences are SGHRS and YFSETQ. The V gene end was trimmed by 1 base and the J gene end by 1 base; junction bases not matched to a gene: 2. CDR3 length equals 16 residues.

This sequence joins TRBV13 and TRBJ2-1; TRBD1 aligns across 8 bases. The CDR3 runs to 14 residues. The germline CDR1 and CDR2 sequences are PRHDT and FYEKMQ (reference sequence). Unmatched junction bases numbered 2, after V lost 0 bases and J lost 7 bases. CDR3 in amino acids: CASSLGQGGNEQFF. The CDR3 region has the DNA TGTGCCAGCAGCTTAGGACAGGGGGGTAATGAGCAGTTCTTC. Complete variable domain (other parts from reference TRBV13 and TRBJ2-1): AAGVIQSPRHLIKEKRETATLKCYPIPRHDTVYWYQQGPGQDPQFLISFYEKMQSDKGSIPDRFSAQQFSDYHSELNMSSLELGDSALYFCASSLGQGGNEQFFGPGTRLTVL.

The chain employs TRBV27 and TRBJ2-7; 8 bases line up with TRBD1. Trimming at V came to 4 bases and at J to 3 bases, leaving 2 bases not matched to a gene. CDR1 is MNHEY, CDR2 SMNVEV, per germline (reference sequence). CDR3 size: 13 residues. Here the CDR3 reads CASSYRGDYEQYF. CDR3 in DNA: TGTGCCAGCAGTTACAGGGGGGACTACGAGCAGTACTTC.

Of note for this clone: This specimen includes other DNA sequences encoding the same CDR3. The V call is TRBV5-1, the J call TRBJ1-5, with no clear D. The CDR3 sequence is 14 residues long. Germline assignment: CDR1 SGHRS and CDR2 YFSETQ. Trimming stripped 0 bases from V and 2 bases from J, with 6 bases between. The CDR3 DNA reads TGCGCCAGCAGCTTGGGGGCAGGCAATCAGCCCCAGCATTTT. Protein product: CASSLGAGNQPQHF.

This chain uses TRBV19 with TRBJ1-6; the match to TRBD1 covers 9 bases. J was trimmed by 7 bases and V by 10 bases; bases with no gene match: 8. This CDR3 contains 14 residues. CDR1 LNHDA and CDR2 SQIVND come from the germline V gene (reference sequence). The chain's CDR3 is CATLDRGKNSPLHF. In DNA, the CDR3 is TGTGCCACTTTGGACAGGGGTAAGAATTCACCCCTCCACTTT.

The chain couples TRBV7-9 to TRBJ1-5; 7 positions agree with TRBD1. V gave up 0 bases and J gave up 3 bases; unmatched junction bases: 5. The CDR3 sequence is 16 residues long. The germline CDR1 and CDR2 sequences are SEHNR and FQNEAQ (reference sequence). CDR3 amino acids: CASSLAGTEYNQPQHF. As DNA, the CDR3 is TGTGCCAGCAGCTTAGCTGGGACAGAATACAATCAGCCCCAGCATTTT. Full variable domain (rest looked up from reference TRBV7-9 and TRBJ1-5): DTGVSQNPRHKITKRGQNVTFRCDPISEHNRLYWYRQTLGQGPEFLTYFQNEAQLEKSRLLSDRFSAERPKGSFSTLEIQRTEQGDSAMYLCASSLAGTEYNQPQHFGDGTRLSIL.

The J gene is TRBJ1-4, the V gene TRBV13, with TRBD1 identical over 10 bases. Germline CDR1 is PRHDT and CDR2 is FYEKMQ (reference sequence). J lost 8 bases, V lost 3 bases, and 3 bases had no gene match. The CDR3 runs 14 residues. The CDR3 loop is CASSLRTGGEKLFF. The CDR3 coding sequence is TGTGCCAGCAGCTTGCGGACAGGGGGGGAAAAACTGTTTTTT. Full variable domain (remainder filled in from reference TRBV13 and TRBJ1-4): AAGVIQSPRHLIKEKRETATLKCYPIPRHDTVYWYQQGPGQDPQFLISFYEKMQSDKGSIPDRFSAQQFSDYHSELNMSSLELGDSALYFCASSLRTGGEKLFFGSGTQLSVL.

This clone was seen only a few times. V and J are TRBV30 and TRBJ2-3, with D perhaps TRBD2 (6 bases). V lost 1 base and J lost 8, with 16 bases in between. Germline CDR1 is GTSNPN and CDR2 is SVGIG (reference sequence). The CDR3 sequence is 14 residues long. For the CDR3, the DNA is TGTGCCTGGAGTGAAGGGGAGGCACACGCTACGCAGTATTTT. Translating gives CAWSEGEAHATQYF.

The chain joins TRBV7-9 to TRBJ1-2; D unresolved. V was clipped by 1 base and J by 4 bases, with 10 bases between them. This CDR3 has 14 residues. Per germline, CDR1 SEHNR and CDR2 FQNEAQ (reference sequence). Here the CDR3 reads CASSLEPTTYGYTF. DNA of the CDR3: TGTGCCAGCAGCTTAGAGCCGACAACCTATGGCTACACCTTC.

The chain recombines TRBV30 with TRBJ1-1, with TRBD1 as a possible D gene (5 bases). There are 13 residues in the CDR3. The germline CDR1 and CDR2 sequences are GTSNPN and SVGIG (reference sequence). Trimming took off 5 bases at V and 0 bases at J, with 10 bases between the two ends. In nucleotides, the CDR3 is TGTGCCTGGTCGGGGGTCATGAACACTGAAGCTTTCTTT. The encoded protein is CAWSGVMNTEAFF.

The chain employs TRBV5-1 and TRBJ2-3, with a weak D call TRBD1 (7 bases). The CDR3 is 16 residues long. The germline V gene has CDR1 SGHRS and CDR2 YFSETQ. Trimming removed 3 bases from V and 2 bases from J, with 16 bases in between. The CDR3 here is CASSSLSGGYTDTQYF. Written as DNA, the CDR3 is TGCGCCAGCAGCTCGCTTTCAGGGGGGTACACAGATACGCAGTATTTT.

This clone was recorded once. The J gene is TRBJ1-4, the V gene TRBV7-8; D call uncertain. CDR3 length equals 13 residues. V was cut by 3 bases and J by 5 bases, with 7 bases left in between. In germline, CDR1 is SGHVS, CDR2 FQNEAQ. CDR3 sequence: CASSFSPNEKLFF. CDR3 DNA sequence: TGTGCCAGCAGCTTTAGTCCAAATGAAAAACTGTTTTTT.

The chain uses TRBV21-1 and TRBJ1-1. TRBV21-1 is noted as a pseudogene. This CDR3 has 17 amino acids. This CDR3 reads CASSKNGGSYRNTEAFF. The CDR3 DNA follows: TGTGCCAGCAGCAAAAACGGGGGTTCATATAGGAACACTGAAGCTTTCTTT.

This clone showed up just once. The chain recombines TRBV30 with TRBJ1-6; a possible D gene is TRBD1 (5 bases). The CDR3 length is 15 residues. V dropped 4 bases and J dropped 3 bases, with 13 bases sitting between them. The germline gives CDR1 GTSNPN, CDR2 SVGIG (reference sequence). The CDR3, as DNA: TGTGCCTGGACAGGGAGGATGCGCTATAATTCACCCCTCCACTTT. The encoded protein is CAWTGRMRYNSPLHF.

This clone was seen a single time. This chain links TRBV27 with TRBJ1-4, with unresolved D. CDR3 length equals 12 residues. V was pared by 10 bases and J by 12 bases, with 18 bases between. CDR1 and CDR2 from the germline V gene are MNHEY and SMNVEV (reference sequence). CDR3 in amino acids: CATTRTDSELFF. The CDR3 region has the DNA TGTGCCACGACAAGGACGGACTCAGAACTGTTTTTT.

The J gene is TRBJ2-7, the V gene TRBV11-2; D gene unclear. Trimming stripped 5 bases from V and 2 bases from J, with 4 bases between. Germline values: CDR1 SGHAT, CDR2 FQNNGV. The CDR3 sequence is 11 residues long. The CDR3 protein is CASSDTYEQYF. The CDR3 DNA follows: TGTGCCAGCAGCGACACCTACGAGCAGTACTTC.